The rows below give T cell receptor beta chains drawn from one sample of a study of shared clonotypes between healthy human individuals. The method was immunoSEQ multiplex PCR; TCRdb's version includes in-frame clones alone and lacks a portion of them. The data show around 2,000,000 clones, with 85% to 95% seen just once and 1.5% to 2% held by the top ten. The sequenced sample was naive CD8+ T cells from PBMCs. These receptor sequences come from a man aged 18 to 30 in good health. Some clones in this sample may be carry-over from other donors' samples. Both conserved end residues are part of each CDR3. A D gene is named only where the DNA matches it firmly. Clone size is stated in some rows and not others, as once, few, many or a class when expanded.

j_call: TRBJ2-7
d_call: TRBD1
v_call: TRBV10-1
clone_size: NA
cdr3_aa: CASSQGADSYEQYF
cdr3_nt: TGCGCCAGCAGTCAGGGGGCGGACTCCTACGAGCAGTACTTC

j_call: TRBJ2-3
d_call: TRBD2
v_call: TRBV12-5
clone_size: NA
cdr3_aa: CASGAGLAGPRDTQYF
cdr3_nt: TGTGCTAGTGGGGCGGGACTAGCGGGACCACGAGATACGCAGTATTTT

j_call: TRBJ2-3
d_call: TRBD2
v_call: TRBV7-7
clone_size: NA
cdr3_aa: CASSYHWPANGGDTQYF
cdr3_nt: TGTGCCAGCAGCTACCATTGGCCGGCCAACGGGGGGGATACGCAGTATTTT

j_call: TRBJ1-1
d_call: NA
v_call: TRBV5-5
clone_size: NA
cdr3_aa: CASSLARTVYTEAFF
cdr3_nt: TGTGCCAGCAGTCTGGCACGGACAGTGTACACTGAAGCTTTCTTT

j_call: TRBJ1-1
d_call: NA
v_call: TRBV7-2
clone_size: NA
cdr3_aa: CASSFHLGLRNTEAFF
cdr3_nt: TGTGCCAGCAGCTTTCACCTGGGGCTGCGGAACACTGAAGCTTTCTTT

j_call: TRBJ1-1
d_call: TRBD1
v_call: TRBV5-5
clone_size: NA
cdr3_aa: CASSVRTGYTEAFF
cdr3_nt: TGTGCCAGCAGCGTGAGGACAGGGTACACTGAAGCTTTCTTT

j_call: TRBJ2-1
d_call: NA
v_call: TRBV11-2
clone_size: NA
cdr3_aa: CASSLGLLGREQFF
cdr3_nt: TGTGCCAGCAGCTTAGGCCTGCTAGGCCGGGAGCAGTTCTTC

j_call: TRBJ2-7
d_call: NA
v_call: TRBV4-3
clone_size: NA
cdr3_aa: CASSQDQGPYEQYF
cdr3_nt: TGCGCCAGCAGCCAAGACCAGGGACCCTACGAGCAGTACTTC

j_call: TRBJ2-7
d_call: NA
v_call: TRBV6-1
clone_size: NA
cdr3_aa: CASTPTVGGYEQYF
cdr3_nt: TGTGCCAGCACCCCGACAGTGGGGGGCTACGAGCAGTACTTC

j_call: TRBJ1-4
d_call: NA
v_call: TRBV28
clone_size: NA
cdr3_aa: CASNFRFATNEKLFF
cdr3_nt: TGTGCCAGCAATTTTAGGTTTGCAACTAATGAAAAACTGTTTTTT

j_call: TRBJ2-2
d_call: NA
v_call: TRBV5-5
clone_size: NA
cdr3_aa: CASSLGNPRTVNTGELFF
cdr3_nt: TGTGCCAGCAGCTTGGGGAATCCGCGGACGGTAAACACCGGGGAGCTGTTTTTT

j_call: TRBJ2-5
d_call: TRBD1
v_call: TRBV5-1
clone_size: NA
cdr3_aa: CASSVDRVSGLETQYF
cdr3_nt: TGCGCCAGCAGCGTTGACAGGGTCAGCGGTCTTGAGACCCAGTACTTC

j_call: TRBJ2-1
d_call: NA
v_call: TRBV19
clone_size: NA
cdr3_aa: CASSIGAWGNEQFF
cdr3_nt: TGTGCCAGTAGTATAGGCGCCTGGGGCAATGAGCAGTTCTTC

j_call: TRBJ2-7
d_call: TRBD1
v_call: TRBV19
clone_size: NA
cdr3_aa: CASSITGVSYEQYF
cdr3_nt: TGTGCCAGTAGTATCACAGGGGTGTCCTACGAGCAGTACTTC

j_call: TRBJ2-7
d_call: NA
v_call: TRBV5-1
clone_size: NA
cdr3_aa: CASSPFLGSSYEQYF
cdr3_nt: TGCGCCAGCAGCCCTTTTCTCGGGAGCTCCTACGAGCAGTACTTC

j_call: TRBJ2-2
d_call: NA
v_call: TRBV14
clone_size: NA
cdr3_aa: CASSYAFLPNTGELFF
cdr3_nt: TGTGCCAGCAGTTATGCGTTCCTGCCGAACACCGGGGAGCTGTTTTTT

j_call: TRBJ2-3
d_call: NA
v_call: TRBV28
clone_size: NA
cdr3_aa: CASTRGGPTSTDTQYF
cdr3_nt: TGTGCCAGCACCCGAGGGGGTCCCACTAGCACAGATACGCAGTATTTT

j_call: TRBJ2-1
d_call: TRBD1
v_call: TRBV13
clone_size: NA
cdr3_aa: CASSFRDRNNEQFF
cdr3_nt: TGTGCCAGCAGCTTCCGGGACAGAAACAATGAGCAGTTCTTC

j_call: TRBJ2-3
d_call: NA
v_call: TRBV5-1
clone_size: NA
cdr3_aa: CASSLAGRGSTDTQYF
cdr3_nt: TGCGCCAGCAGCTTGGCCGGCAGGGGTAGCACAGATACGCAGTATTTT

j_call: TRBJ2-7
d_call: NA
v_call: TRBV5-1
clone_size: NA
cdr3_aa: CASSLVIGSSYEQYF
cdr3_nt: TGCGCCAGCAGCTTGGTGATCGGATCCTCCTACGAGCAGTACTTC

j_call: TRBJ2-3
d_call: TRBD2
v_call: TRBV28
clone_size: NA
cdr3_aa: CASSFSEREGTDTQYF
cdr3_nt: TGTGCCAGCAGTTTTAGTGAGCGGGAGGGCACAGATACGCAGTATTTT

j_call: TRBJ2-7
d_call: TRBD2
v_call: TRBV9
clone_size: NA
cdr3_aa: CASSVGGTSGKLVEQYF
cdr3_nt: TGTGCCAGCAGCGTAGGGGGGACTAGCGGGAAGCTGGTCGAGCAGTACTTC

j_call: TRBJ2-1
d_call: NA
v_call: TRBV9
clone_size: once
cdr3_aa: CASSVGTWASSYNEQFF
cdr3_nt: TGTGCCAGCAGCGTAGGGACATGGGCGAGCTCCTACAATGAGCAGTTCTTC

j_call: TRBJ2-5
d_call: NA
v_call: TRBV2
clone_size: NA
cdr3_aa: CASIETGFVETQYF
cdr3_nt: TGTGCCAGCATCGAAACAGGGTTCGTGGAGACCCAGTACTTC

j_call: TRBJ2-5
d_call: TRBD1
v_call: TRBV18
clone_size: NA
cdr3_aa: CASSPHRGLGETQYF
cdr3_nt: TGTGCCAGCTCACCACACAGGGGGCTTGGAGAGACCCAGTACTTC

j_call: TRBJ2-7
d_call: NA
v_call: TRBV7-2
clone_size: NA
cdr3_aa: CASSPGPREQYF
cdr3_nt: TGTGCCAGCAGCCCAGGCCCTCGGGAGCAGTACTTC

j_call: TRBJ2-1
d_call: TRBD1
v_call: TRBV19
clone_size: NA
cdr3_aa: CASTPRGTGGDSYNEQFF
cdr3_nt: TGTGCCAGTACCCCCAGGGGGACAGGGGGCGATTCCTACAATGAGCAGTTCTTC